This section outlines one TCR beta chain sequence together with its context. Terminally differentiated effector memory CD45RA+ cells were excluded from the naive CD8 cells, which were CD45RO-negative and positively selected for CCR7. The data originate from a study of shared clonotypes between healthy human individuals. The V and J ends lost 0 bases and 2 bases respectively, with 5 bases between them. The V gene's germline CDR1 is SGDLS and CDR2 YYNGEE. This CDR3 has 13 residues. TCRdb's copy holds only in-frame clones and misses some; the assay was immunoSEQ multiplex PCR. This table has around 1.9 million clones, around 95% appearing once.

The chain carries TRBV9 and TRBJ2-5; D is ambiguous. Sample: naive CD8+ T cells from PBMCs. The clonotype originates from a man aged 18 to 30 in good health. Some clones in this sample may be carry-over from other donors' samples. CDR3 residues: CASSVDIQETQYF. CDR3 in DNA: TGTGCCAGCAGCGTAGACATTCAAGAGACCCAGTACTTC.